This note documents a single TCR beta chain sequence. V was shortened by 0 bases and J by 4 bases, with 12 bases between the two germline ends. The CDR3 length is 15 residues. The germline gives CDR1 LGHNA, CDR2 YSLEER. The data derive from a study of OX40 agonist ivuxolimab in advanced cancers. Profiling relied on immunoSEQ multiplex PCR, and the TCRdb table lists in-frame clones only, not all of them. The sample has 35,000 to 45,000 clones, 65% to 90% seen once. Sequencing was performed on CD4+ or CD8+ T cells sorted from blood, taken in a trial of the OX40 agonist ivuxolimab. V and J are TRBV4-3 and TRBJ1-2; D is undetermined. This receptor was obtained from an adult with an advanced solid tumor such as melanoma, head and neck, liver or kidney cancer. The CDR3 DNA sequence: TGCGCCAGCAGCCAAGATAGCCGGCAACCCTATGGCTACACCTTC. Translated: CASSQDSRQPYGYTF.